The 30 T cell receptor beta chains below were found in one sample sequenced in a study of T cell responses to AZD1222 COVID-19 vaccine. The protocol was immunoSEQ multiplex PCR, while the TCRdb copy is restricted to in-frame clones and leaves out a portion. This sample has tens of thousands of clones, with 90% found just once. The sample consisted of peripheral blood, taken 28 days after the second AZD1222 dose. These receptors all stem from an adult who received the AZD1222 COVID-19 vaccine.

A word on this clone: The sample contains more than one DNA sequence encoding this CDR3. This chain joins TRBV11-3 and TRBJ2-7; D unresolved. V lost 5 bases, J lost 1 base, and 6 bases lay in between. The CDR3 totals 12 residues. CDR1 and CDR2 (germline): SGHNT, YENEEA. CDR3 residues: CASSGRSYEQYF. CDR3 nucleotide sequence: TGTGCCAGCAGCGGACGGTCCTACGAGCAGTACTTC. The full variable domain, completed using reference TRBV11-3 and TRBJ2-7, is EAGVVQSPRYKIIEKKQPVAFWCNPISGHNTLYWYLQNLGQGPELLIRYENEEAVDDSQLPKDRFSAERLKGVDSTLKIQPAELGDSAVYLCASSGRSYEQYFGPGTRLTVT.

The V gene is TRBV6-6, the J gene TRBJ1-2; D is undetermined. From germline, CDR1 is MNHNY and CDR2 SVGAGI (reference sequence). The V end was cut by 5 bases, the J end by 0 bases, with 19 bases between. The CDR3 has 17 amino acids. CDR3 protein: CASSLLQTRLANYGYTF. CDR3 DNA sequence: TGTGCCAGCAGTCTCCTTCAAACCAGGTTAGCTAACTATGGCTACACCTTC.

The chain carries TRBV9 and TRBJ1-4; D is possibly TRBD1 (5 bases). There are 15 residues in the CDR3. Germline values: CDR1 SGDLS, CDR2 YYNGEE. V was pared by 0 bases and J by 7 bases, with 13 bases between. CDR3 DNA: TGTGCCAGCAGCGTAGGGGGGACCAGTGGTGAAAAACTGTTTTTT. Amino acids: CASSVGGTSGEKLFF.

This clone was observed a single time. The chain joins TRBV12-3 or TRBV12-4 to TRBJ1-2; D gene unclear. V lost 2 bases and J lost 8, with 12 bases in between. This CDR3 is built from 13 residues. Here the CDR3 reads CASSLRSGGGYTF. The CDR3 DNA follows: TGTGCCAGCAGTTTAAGGTCGGGAGGGGGCTACACCTTC.

This chain links TRBV4-3 with TRBJ1-4; no clear D. V lost 0 bases, J lost 7 bases, and 12 bases lay in between. CDR1 is LGHNA and CDR2 is YSLEER in the germline V gene. CDR3 length: 15 amino acids. CDR3 bases: TGCGCCAGCAGCCAAGATACAGTTTCCAGTGAAAAACTGTTTTTT. The encoded protein is CASSQDTVSSEKLFF.

The chain recombines TRBV5-4 with TRBJ2-3; the D gene is possibly TRBD2 (7 bases). V dropped 3 bases and J dropped 2 bases, with 13 bases sitting between them. The CDR3 has 15 amino acids. Germline V gene data show CDR1 as SGHNT and CDR2 as YYREEE (reference sequence). The CDR3 coding sequence is TGTGCCAGCAGCTGGGGGGGGGCCCCCACAGATACGCAGTATTTT. Translation: CASSWGGAPTDTQYF.

CDR3 in DNA: TGTGCCAGGGTAGGGACAGGGGGCACAGATACGCAGTATTTT. It is translated as CARVGTGGTDTQYF. This chain uses TRBV6-5 with TRBJ2-3, with 10 bases that match TRBD1. J gave up 1 base and V 9 bases, and 4 bases lay outside the gene matches. Germline V gene lookup returns CDR1 MNHEY and CDR2 SVGAGI. The CDR3 sequence is 14 residues long.

Here the CDR3 reads CASNQQGSEAFF. CDR3 DNA sequence: TGTGCCAGCAACCAGCAGGGGAGTGAAGCTTTCTTT. This rearrangement joins TRBV6-5 to TRBJ1-1, with D maybe TRBD1 (6 bases). Germline CDR1 is MNHEY and CDR2 is SVGAGI. The V end lost 7 bases, the J end lost 7 bases, and 13 bases lay between the germline ends. The CDR3 loop spans 12 amino acids.

J is TRBJ2-3 and V is TRBV18; no reliable D call. The CDR3 consists of 14 residues. The germline V gene has CDR1 KGHSH and CDR2 LQKENI. V was pared by 3 bases and J by 2 bases, with 9 bases between. The CDR3 bases are TGTGCCAGCTCACCGGCCAGGTACACAGATACGCAGTATTTT. Encoded protein: CASSPARYTDTQYF.

The rearrangement links TRBV11-2 to TRBJ1-1; no definite D call. The CDR3 covers 14 residues. V was clipped by 3 bases and J by 0 bases, with 8 bases between them. Germline CDR1 reads SGHAT; CDR2 reads FQNNGV. In DNA form, the CDR3 reads TGTGCCAGCAGCTTCGCAGTTATGAACACTGAAGCTTTCTTT. Residues: CASSFAVMNTEAFF.

The rearrangement uses TRBV18 and TRBJ1-5; TRBD1 might be the D (5 bases). The CDR3 has 14 amino acids. CDR1 and CDR2 from the germline V gene are KGHSH and LQKENI. The V gene lost 4 bases and the J gene lost 6 bases, with 13 bases spanning the gap. The CDR3 nucleotides read TGTGCCAGCTCACTCGAACCCAGGGTTCAGCCCCAGCATTTT. Translated, it gives CASSLEPRVQPQHF. The whole variable domain, remainder taken from reference TRBV18 and TRBJ1-5, is NAGVMQNPRHLVRRRGQEARLRCSPMKGHSHVYWYRQLPEEGLKFMVYLQKENIIDESGMPKERFSAEFPKEGPSILRIQQVVRGDSAAYFCASSLEPRVQPQHFGDGTRLSIL.

The V gene is TRBV13, the J gene TRBJ2-2; D is unresolved. Trimming took off 4 bases at V and 0 bases at J, with 6 bases between the two ends. This CDR3 has 14 residues. Germline V gene data show CDR1 as PRHDT and CDR2 as FYEKMQ (reference sequence). The CDR3 region is CASSSPANTGELFF. In DNA, the CDR3 is TGTGCCAGCAGCTCCCCAGCGAACACCGGGGAGCTGTTTTTT. Based on the CDR3 plus reference TRBV13 and TRBJ2-2, the full variable domain is AAGVIQSPRHLIKEKRETATLKCYPIPRHDTVYWYQQGPGQDPQFLISFYEKMQSDKGSIPDRFSAQQFSDYHSELNMSSLELGDSALYFCASSSPANTGELFFGEGSRLTVL.

The chain employs TRBV6-5 and TRBJ2-6; the match to TRBD2 covers 7 bases. V trimming: 7 bases; J trimming: 2 bases; junction bases outside the gene matches: 5. CDR3 length: 15 residues. CDR1 is MNHEY, CDR2 SVGAGI, per germline. The DNA of the CDR3 is TGTGCCAGCACCCCCGCGGGGGCTGGGGCCAACGTCCTGACTTTC. It yields the protein CASTPAGAGANVLTF.

The chain has TRBV12-3 or TRBV12-4 and TRBJ1-1; the D gene is possibly TRBD1 (5 bases). This CDR3 spans 11 amino acids. Trimming left V 5 bases short and J 7 bases short, with 8 bases between. The CDR3, as DNA: TGTGCCAGCAGTCCCGACAGTGAAGCTTTCTTT. Translating gives CASSPDSEAFF.

This sequence joins TRBV7-2 and TRBJ1-2, with 8 positions matching TRBD1. This CDR3 is 13 amino acids long. Unmatched junction bases numbered 7, after V lost 5 bases and J lost 8 bases. CDR1 and CDR2 (germline): SGHTA, FQGNSA. CDR3 loop: CASSGRQGLGYTF. The CDR3 region has the DNA TGTGCCAGCAGCGGACGACAGGGGTTAGGCTACACCTTC.

The chain recombines TRBV19 with TRBJ2-3, with D perhaps matching TRBD2 (6 bases). The CDR3 extends over 14 amino acids. CDR1 and CDR2 from the germline V gene are LNHDA and SQIVND (reference sequence). V gave up 7 bases and J gave up 1 base, with 12 bases separating them. CDR3 DNA: TGTGCCAGTATGGGGAGGACCCGCACAGATACGCAGTATTTT. Translating it yields CASMGRTRTDTQYF.

This chain connects TRBV4-3 to TRBJ1-5; D is undetermined. Trimming took off 0 bases at V and 4 bases at J, with 16 bases between the two ends. The germline V gene has CDR1 LGHNA and CDR2 YSLEER. The CDR3 length is 17 residues. CDR3 amino acids: CASSQDRLGGGNQPQHF. CDR3 DNA: TGCGCCAGCAGCCAAGATCGGCTCGGAGGAGGAAATCAGCCCCAGCATTTT.

This clone came up once. V usage is TRBV9 and J usage is TRBJ2-3, with 7 bases fitting TRBD2. V shed 6 bases and J 2 bases; nucleotides not matched to a gene: 6. From germline, CDR1 is SGDLS and CDR2 YYNGEE. There are 14 residues in the CDR3. Here the CDR3 reads CASNGGWVTDTQYF. For the CDR3, the DNA is TGTGCCAGCAACGGGGGGTGGGTCACAGATACGCAGTATTTT.

The chain has TRBV11-3 and TRBJ1-1, with D possibly being TRBD1 (5 bases). The CDR3 sequence is 16 residues long. Per the germline V gene, CDR1 is SGHNT and CDR2 is YENEEA. V was clipped by 5 bases and J by 2 bases, with 18 bases between them. Here the CDR3 DNA reads TGTGCCAGCAGCCGCGGGGGGTCACACTCCAACACTGAAGCTTTCTTT. Residues: CASSRGGSHSNTEAFF.

The chain is built from TRBV11-2 and TRBJ1-2; D unresolved. Between the trimmed V and J ends, which lost 2 bases and 8 bases, there was a span of 9 bases. Germline CDR1 and CDR2: SGHAT and FQNNGV. The CDR3 has 12 residues. In DNA, the CDR3 is TGTGCCAGCAGCTTAAACGGGGTCGGCTACACCTTC. This translates into CASSLNGVGYTF.

The V gene is TRBV6-5, the J gene TRBJ1-2; the D is unclear. This CDR3 is 11 amino acids long. CDR1 MNHEY and CDR2 SVGAGI come from the germline V gene. The V gene lost 9 bases and the J gene lost 7 bases, with 12 bases spanning the gap. CDR3 bases: TGTGCCAGTCGTAAGGCCGGTGGCTACACCTTC. This gives the protein CASRKAGGYTF.

The rearrangement uses TRBV6-4 and TRBJ2-7, with TRBD1 identical over 8 bases. Per germline, CDR1 MRHNA and CDR2 SNTAGT. V lost 0 bases to trimming and J lost 3 bases; unmatched junction nucleotides: 16. The CDR3 loop spans 19 amino acids. The CDR3, as DNA: TGTGCCAGCAGTGACTCGAAGTTCTCCGGGACAGGAACAAACTACGAGCAGTACTTC. Its protein product is CASSDSKFSGTGTNYEQYF.

The V and J genes are TRBV7-6 and TRBJ2-2, with TRBD2 identical over 13 bases. Trimming at V came to 5 bases and at J to 6 bases, leaving 3 bases not matched to a gene. The germline CDR1 and CDR2 sequences are SGHVS and FNYEAQ. The CDR3 extends over 15 amino acids. CDR3 in amino acids: CASSSTSGRAGELFF. The CDR3, as DNA: TGTGCCAGCAGCAGCACTAGCGGGAGGGCCGGGGAGCTGTTTTTT.

The chain uses TRBV19 and TRBJ2-7, with TRBD1 matching over 7 bases. The CDR3 is made up of 15 amino acids. Trimming cost V 6 bases and J 2 bases; bases outside gene matches: 10. The germline V gene has CDR1 LNHDA and CDR2 SQIVND (reference sequence). The CDR3 reads CASRRDSSGPYEQYF. Written as DNA, the CDR3 is TGTGCCAGTAGACGGGACAGCTCGGGTCCCTACGAGCAGTACTTC. Filled out from reference TRBV19 and TRBJ2-7, the complete variable domain reads DGGITQSPKYLFRKEGQNVTLSCEQNLNHDAMYWYRQDPGQGLRLIYYSQIVNDFQKGDIAEGYSVSREKKESFPLTVTSAQKNPTAFYLCASRRDSSGPYEQYFGPGTRLTVT.

This clone was picked up one time. The rearrangement uses TRBV7-9 and TRBJ2-3; 7 bases align to TRBD1. The germline V gene has CDR1 SEHNR and CDR2 FQNEAQ (reference sequence). Germline trimming cut 5 bases from V and 2 bases from J; bases unmatched to any gene: 7. CDR3 length equals 15 residues. The CDR3 nucleotides read TGTGCCAGCAGCCTACGACAGGGTTTCACAGATACGCAGTATTTT. This sequence encodes CASSLRQGFTDTQYF.

V gene TRBV29-1 combines with J gene TRBJ2-2; the D call may be TRBD1 or TRBD2 (5 bases each). The CDR3 length is 16 residues. V shed 3 bases and J shed 4 bases, with 18 bases lying between them. Germline V lookup: CDR1 SQVTM, CDR2 ANQGSEA. This chain's CDR3 is CSVDLSVGTPTGELFF. The CDR3 DNA is TGCAGCGTTGATCTGAGTGTAGGGACCCCCACCGGGGAGCTGTTTTTT.

This clone was counted a single time. This chain uses TRBV6-1 with TRBJ2-7; D may be TRBD1 or TRBD2 (7 bases each). V was cut by 3 bases and J by 6 bases, with 21 bases left in between. The CDR3 consists of 16 residues. Germline V gene sequence: CDR1 MNHNS, CDR2 SASEGT. The chain's CDR3 is CASSDPTWGGGSEQYF. CDR3 DNA sequence: TGTGCCAGCAGTGATCCTACATGGGGAGGGGGCTCCGAGCAGTACTTC.

The chain links TRBV10-3 to TRBJ1-5; D possibly corresponds to TRBD1 (5 bases). V was trimmed by 3 bases and J by 3 bases, leaving 12 bases between them. CDR1 is ENHRY, CDR2 SYGVKD, per germline. The CDR3 is 15 residues long. As DNA, the CDR3 is TGTGCCATCAGTGATCCGGGGGTAGTCAATCAGCCCCAGCATTTT. Translating gives CAISDPGVVNQPQHF.

The rearrangement joins TRBV5-8 to TRBJ2-3, with 9 bases identical to TRBD1. Losses at the gene ends were 4 bases for V and 3 bases for J; bases not matched to a gene: 12. Per germline, CDR1 SGHTS and CDR2 YDEGEE. There are 17 residues in the CDR3. The DNA of the CDR3 is TGTGCCAGCAGCCCCATCCTCGGGACAGGGAGGACAGATACGCAGTATTTT. This gives the protein CASSPILGTGRTDTQYF.

The V and J genes are TRBV25-1 and TRBJ2-6; no clear D gene. V was shortened by 4 bases and J by 3 bases, with 7 bases between the two germline ends. Germline-derived CDR1 and CDR2 are MGHDK and SYGVNS. This CDR3 spans 14 amino acids. The CDR3 is CASSGFRGANVLTF. CDR3 DNA sequence: TGTGCCAGCAGTGGGTTTCGTGGGGCCAACGTCCTGACTTTC.